Sequencing of this TCR beta chain was carried out in a study of shared clonotypes between healthy human individuals. Whole-study results and caveats: In general, naive subsets displayed greater estimated richness than memory subsets did. An anticipated effect of sequencing depth on clonotype sharing among donors was recognized.

Concerning this clone: Its matching antigen is unknown.

This CDR3 is 14 amino acids long. J lost 6 bases, V lost 4 bases, and 6 bases had no gene match. Germline lookup yields CDR1 LNHDA and CDR2 SQIVND (reference sequence). The assay was run at deep level. Every immunoSEQ plate was one replicate of a subset's evenly spread DNA. The repertoire was sequenced with immunoSEQ multiplex PCR; TCRdb's copy has only in-frame clones and lacks some. The table shows 800,000 to 1,200,000 clones, with approximately 80% occurring only once. This clonotype was obtained from a man younger than 35 in good health. Some clones in this sample may be carry-over from other donors' samples. The chain couples TRBV19 to TRBJ2-3; 8 nucleotides match TRBD2. Specimen: memory CD4+ T cells from PBMCs. Sample subset: CD45RA-negative fraction. The CDR3 DNA follows: TGTGCCAGTAGTAAAGCGGGAGTCAAGGATACGCAGTATTTT. It is translated as CASSKAGVKDTQYF.